This entry features one T cell receptor beta chain sequence. Its matching antigen is unknown. The study ran its PCR with 60 Vbeta and 13 Jbeta primers. Assay used: immunoSEQ multiplex PCR; TCRdb lists only in-frame clones, some missing. The sample shows 100,000 to 150,000 clones, roughly 84% of them seen only once. Per the germline V gene, CDR1 is SNHLY and CDR2 is FYNNEI. The V gene lost 3 bases and the J gene lost 2 bases, with 10 bases spanning the gap. This CDR3 is built from 14 residues. The data stem from a study of cytomegalovirus exposure and HLA in healthy donors. At the level of the study: Most donors, 70% to 85% of 350 to 450 genotyped, fell in the Caucasian-associated ancestry cluster.

Findings and caveats of the study: Fewer N-insertions than the approximately 680-donor mean were reportedly shown by an Asian-associated ancestry cluster in a later analysis.

Donors were nominally healthy when sampled, though unrecorded immune exposures were likely. Sample: PBMCs. This clonotype was sampled from a boy between 10 and 17 years old in good health and CMV-seronegative. V and J are TRBV2 and TRBJ1-1; D ambiguous. Written as DNA, the CDR3 is TGTGCCAGCAGTGACAGATTCATAAACACTGAAGCTTTCTTT. Translated: CASSDRFINTEAFF.